The TCR beta chain under discussion was sequenced for a study of blood T cell repertoires in COVID-19. On the study more broadly: Specimens from acute and convalescent COVID-19 originated in the United States, Italy and Spain. PBMCs, B-cell-depleted T cells, or T cells were the source of the cDNA or gDNA that made up the material.

Trimming stripped 6 bases from V and 3 bases from J, with 14 bases between. The length of the CDR3 is 13 residues. The germline CDR1 and CDR2 sequences are SQVTM and ANQGSEA. Per the original data handling: Amplification of reference gene primers was used by the study to estimate nucleated cell counts. Profiling relied on immunoSEQ multiplex PCR, and the TCRdb table lists in-frame clones only, not all of them. V and J calls and clone size are those listed in that table; D and trimming were worked out from the DNA. The sample carries about 120,000 clones, approximately 80% recorded once. This clonotype originated in a human donor in a cohort sampled during active COVID-19. The V call is TRBV29-1, the J call TRBJ1-2; D is uncertain. Sequenced input: peripheral blood. Here the CDR3 reads CSVAREGDYGYTF. The CDR3 bases are TGCAGCGTCGCCCGTGAGGGTGACTATGGCTACACCTTC.